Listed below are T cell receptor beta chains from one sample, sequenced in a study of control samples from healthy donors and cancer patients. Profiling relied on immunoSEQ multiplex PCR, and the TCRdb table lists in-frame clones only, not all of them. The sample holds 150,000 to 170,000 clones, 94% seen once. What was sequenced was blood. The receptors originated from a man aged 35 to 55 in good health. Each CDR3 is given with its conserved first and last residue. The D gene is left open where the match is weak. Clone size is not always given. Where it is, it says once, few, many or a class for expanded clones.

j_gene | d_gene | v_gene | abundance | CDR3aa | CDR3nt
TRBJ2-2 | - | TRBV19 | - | CASTPRRGIANTGELFF | TGTGCCAGTACCCCCCGGAGGGGGATCGCGAACACCGGGGAGCTGTTTTTT
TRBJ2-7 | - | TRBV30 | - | CAWSAMGYEQYF | TGTGCCTGGAGTGCTATGGGATACGAGCAGTACTTC
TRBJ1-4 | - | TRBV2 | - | CASRAVRGTNEKLFF | TGTGCCAGCAGGGCGGTTCGTGGAACTAATGAAAAACTGTTTTTT
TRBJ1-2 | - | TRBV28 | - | CASSGRSANYGYTF | TGTGCCAGCAGTGGGAGGTCCGCTAACTATGGCTACACCTTC
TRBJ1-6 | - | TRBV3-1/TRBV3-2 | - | CASSQEGLGFDSPLHF | TGTGCCAGCAGCCAAGAGGGATTGGGGTTTGATTCACCCCTCCACTTT
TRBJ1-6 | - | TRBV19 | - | CASTRDTYNSPLHF | TGTGCCAGTACTAGGGACACCTATAATTCACCCCTCCACTTT
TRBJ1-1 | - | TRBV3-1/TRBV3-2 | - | CASSQEYLGGAFF | TGTGCCAGCAGCCAAGAATACTTGGGTGGTGCTTTCTTT
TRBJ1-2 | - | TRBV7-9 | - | CASSPLIPGQKPGDGYTF | TGTGCCAGCAGCCCTCTCATCCCGGGTCAGAAGCCCGGTGACGGCTACACCTTC
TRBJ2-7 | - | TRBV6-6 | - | CASSYPQDGAYEQYF | TGTGCCAGCAGTTACCCCCAGGACGGTGCCTACGAGCAGTACTTC
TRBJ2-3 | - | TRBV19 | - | CASSMASSVLTDTQYF | TGTGCCAGTAGTATGGCTAGCAGCGTCCTCACAGATACGCAGTATTTT
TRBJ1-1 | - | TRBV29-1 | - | CSVAGHGQLNTEAFF | TGCAGCGTTGCTGGTCATGGACAGCTGAACACTGAAGCTTTCTTT
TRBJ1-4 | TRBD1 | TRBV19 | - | CASSTSYSGGAGEKLFF | TGTGCCAGTAGTACCAGTTACTCAGGGGGCGCTGGTGAAAAACTGTTTTTT
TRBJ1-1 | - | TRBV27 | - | CASSSNIQGNTEAFF | TGTGCCAGCAGTTCAAACATACAGGGGAACACTGAAGCTTTCTTT
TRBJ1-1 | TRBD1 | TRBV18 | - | CASSPPITGEGTEAFF | TGTGCCAGCTCACCACCGATAACAGGGGAGGGCACTGAAGCTTTCTTT
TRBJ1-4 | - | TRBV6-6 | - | CASSYSLGSDEKLFF | TGTGCCAGCAGTTACTCGCTAGGGTCGGATGAAAAACTGTTTTTT
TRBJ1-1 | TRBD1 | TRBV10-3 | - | CAISESLGQGITEAFF | TGTGCCATCAGTGAGTCGCTGGGACAGGGTATCACTGAAGCTTTCTTT
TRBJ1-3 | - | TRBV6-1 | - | CASSDWGLGYTIYF | TGTGCCAGCAGTGATTGGGGGCTCGGCTACACCATATATTTT
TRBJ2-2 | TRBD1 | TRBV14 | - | CASSQGQGGIGRGELFF | TGTGCCAGCAGCCAAGGACAGGGTGGTATCGGCCGCGGGGAGCTGTTTTTT
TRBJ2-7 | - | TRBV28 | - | CASSTGKSYEQYF | TGTGCCAGCAGTACAGGGAAGAGTTACGAGCAGTACTTC
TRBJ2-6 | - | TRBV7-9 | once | CASSRPGTFSGANVLTF | TGTGCCAGCAGCCGTCCCGGGACATTCTCTGGGGCCAACGTCCTGACTTTC
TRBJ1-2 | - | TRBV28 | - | CASSFTLDSIYGYTF | TGTGCCAGCAGTTTCACCCTGGACAGTATCTATGGCTACACCTTC
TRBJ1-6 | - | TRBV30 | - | CASKGGDSPLHF | TGTGCCTCCAAGGGGGGGGATTCACCCCTCCACTTT
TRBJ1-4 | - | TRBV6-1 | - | CASSEAGAGKLFF | TGTGCCAGCAGTGAAGCAGGGGCGGGCAAACTGTTTTTT
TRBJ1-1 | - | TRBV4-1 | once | CASSRGPGINTEAFF | TGCGCCAGCAGCCGGGGGCCGGGGATAAACACTGAAGCTTTCTTT
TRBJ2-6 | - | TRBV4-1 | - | CASSQDSPGGSGANVLTF | TGCGCCAGCAGCCAAGATAGCCCAGGTGGGTCTGGGGCCAACGTCCTGACTTTC
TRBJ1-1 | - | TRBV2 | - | CASSEDGGYGTEAFF | TGTGCCAGCAGTGAAGACGGGGGCTACGGGACTGAAGCTTTCTTT
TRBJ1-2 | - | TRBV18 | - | CASSFDRTGYTF | TGTGCCAGCTCATTTGACAGGACTGGCTACACCTTC
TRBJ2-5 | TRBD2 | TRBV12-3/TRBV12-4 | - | CASGTSGQETQYF | TGTGCCAGCGGGACTAGCGGACAAGAGACCCAGTACTTC